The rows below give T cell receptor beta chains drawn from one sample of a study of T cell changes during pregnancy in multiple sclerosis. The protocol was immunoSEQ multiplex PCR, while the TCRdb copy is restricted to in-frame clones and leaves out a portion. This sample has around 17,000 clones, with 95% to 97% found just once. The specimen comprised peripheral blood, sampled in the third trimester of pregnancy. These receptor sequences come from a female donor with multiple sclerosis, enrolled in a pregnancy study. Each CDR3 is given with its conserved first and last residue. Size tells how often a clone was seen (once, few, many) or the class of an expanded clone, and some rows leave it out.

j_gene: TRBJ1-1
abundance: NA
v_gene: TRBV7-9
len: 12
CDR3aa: CASRLDRGEAFF

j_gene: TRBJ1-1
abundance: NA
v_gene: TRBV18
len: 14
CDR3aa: CASSPRDRGAEAFF

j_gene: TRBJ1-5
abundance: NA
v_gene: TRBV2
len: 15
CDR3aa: CASKDSNLSNQPQHF

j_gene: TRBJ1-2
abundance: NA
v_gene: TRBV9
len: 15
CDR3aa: CASSARGQGATGYTF

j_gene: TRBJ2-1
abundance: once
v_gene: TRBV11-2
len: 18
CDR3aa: CASSKRTSGSQSYNEQFF

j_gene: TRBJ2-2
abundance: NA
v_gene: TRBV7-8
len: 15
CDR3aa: CASRVAGGLDGELFF

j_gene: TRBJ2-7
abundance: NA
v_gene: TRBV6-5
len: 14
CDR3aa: CASRSTGLFYEQYF

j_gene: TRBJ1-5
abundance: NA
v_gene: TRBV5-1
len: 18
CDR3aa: CASSRTGALTYSNQPQHF

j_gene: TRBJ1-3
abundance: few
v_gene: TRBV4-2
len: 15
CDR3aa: CASSHVKGAGNTIYF

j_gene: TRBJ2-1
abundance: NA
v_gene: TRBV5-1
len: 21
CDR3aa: CASSIAQPGLAGGSYYNEQFF

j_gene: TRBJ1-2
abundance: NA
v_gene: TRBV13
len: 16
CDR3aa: CASSLRSRDRAIGDTF

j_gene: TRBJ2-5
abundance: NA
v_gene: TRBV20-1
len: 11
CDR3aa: CSAPQKETQYF

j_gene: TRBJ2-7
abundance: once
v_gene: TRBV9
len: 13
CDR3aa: CASSNSYGYEQYF

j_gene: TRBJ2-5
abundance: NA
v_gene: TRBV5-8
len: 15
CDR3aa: CASSSGLAGQETQYF

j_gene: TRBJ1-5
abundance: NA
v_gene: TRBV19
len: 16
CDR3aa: CASRASDTGPGQPQHF

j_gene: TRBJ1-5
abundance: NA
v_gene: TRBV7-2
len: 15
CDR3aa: CASSLQPGGGQPQHF

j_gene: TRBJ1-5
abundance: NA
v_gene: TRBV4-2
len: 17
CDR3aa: CASSHNFRDRGDQPQHF

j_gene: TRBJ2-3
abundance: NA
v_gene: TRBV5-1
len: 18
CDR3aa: CASSIPLGSGGLTDTQYF

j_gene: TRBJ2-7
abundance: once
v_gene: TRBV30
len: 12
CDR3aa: CACSAGTYEQYF

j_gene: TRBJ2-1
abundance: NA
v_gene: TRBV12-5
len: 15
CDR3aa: CASGERSGGAPEQFF

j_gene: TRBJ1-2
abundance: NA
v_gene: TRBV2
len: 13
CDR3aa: CASSGGGNNGYTF

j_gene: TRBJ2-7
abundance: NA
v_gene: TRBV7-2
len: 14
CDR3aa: CASSSRARVSEQYF